This T cell receptor (beta chain) appears in the sequencing data of a study of graft-versus-host responses after intestinal transplantation. Study details: Following induction with anti-thymocyte globulin, all recipients were given tacrolimus and steroids for three to four years.

The ends were cut back, 4 bases at V and 2 bases at J, with 21 bases in the middle. Germline assignment: CDR1 MDHEN and CDR2 SYDVKM. This CDR3 comprises 19 residues. The data were produced by immunoSEQ multiplex PCR, yet TCRdb's version contains in-frame clones alone and is incomplete. The sample records 20,000 or so clones, roughly 80% being singletons. Note on this clone: Its antigen is not known.

The study's findings and limits: Analysis identified GvH clones in recipient marrow, with some appearing first in ileum or blood.

This chain links TRBV28 with TRBJ2-6; D may be TRBD1 (5 bases). This sequence was found in a human patient who received an intestinal transplant, so some T cells may come from the graft donor. Specimen: PBMCs, collected 14 days after transplant. The CDR3 sequence is CASSSPLGQGSAGANVLTF. The CDR3 DNA sequence: TGTGCCAGCAGTTCCCCCCTCGGGCAGGGATCCGCTGGGGCCAACGTCCTGACTTTC.